The entry below describes one T cell receptor (beta chain). CDR3 length equals 17 residues. Germline CDR1 reads MNHEY; CDR2 reads SVGEGT. The V end was cut by 3 bases, the J end by 8 bases, with 25 bases between. The data belong to a study of blood T cell repertoires in COVID-19. Profiled with immunoSEQ multiplex PCR; TCRdb holds only in-frame clones, not every one. Here the sample spans just over 150,000 clones, around 87% being singletons. The sequence was obtained from a woman in her 50s who had recovered from COVID-19. The V call is TRBV6-2 or TRBV6-3, the J call TRBJ1-2; D is unresolved. The sample taken for sequencing was PBMCs or T cells enriched from blood (not recorded which). The CDR3 coding sequence is TGTGCCAGCAGTTATCGTCCGGGCGACCCCCTCCGGAGGGGCTACACCTTC. Its protein product is CASSYRPGDPLRRGYTF.